Listed below are T cell receptor beta chains from one sample, sequenced in a study of identical twins. One entry per CDR3 protein results from TCRdb running MiXCR on the 5' RACE reads. This sample carries roughly 1.6 million distinct CDR3 sequences, roughly 35% of them seen once, and the ten largest clones take approximately 0.29%. What was sequenced was cord blood. Source of these receptors: a newborn girl in good health. CDR3s include the opening cysteine and the closing phenylalanine or tryptophan. A D gene is named only where the DNA matches it firmly. Not every row has a clone size; where given, it reads once, few, many or a size class.

TRBJ1-1 TRBV28 13 TRBD1 few TGTGCCACCTCGGACAGGGGCAGATCTGAAGCTTTCTTT CATSDRGRSEAFF
TRBJ2-1 TRBV5-4 15 TRBD2 NA TGTGCCAGCAGCAACGAGCGGGAGGGTTACAATGAGCAGTTCTTC CASSNEREGYNEQFF
TRBJ2-1 TRBV4-2 17 TRBD2 many TGTGCCAGCAGCCAGACCTTTGCGGGGGTTCTCTACAATGAGCAGTTCTTC CASSQTFAGVLYNEQFF
TRBJ2-7 TRBV27 15 NA NA TGTGCCAGTAGACATCGAGGGCAGGGGTATGACGAGCAGTACTTC CASRHRGQGYDEQYF
TRBJ2-1 TRBV27 15 NA NA TGTGCCAGCAGTTTCGGAGGGGGCGAATTCAAGGAGCAGTTCTTC CASSFGGGEFKEQFF
TRBJ2-1 TRBV7-9 15 TRBD1 NA TGTGCCAGCAGCTCATGGACAGGGGCGAGGGATGAGCAGTTCTTC CASSSWTGARDEQFF
TRBJ2-1 TRBV4-1 14 NA few TGCGCCAGCAGCCAAGACCCGCGGGACAATGAGCAGTTCTTC CASSQDPRDNEQFF
TRBJ1-2 TRBV24-1 13 NA NA TGTGCCACCAGTGGACGAGGGTTCTATGGCTACACCTTC CATSGRGFYGYTF
TRBJ2-1 TRBV6-2/TRBV6-3 15 NA few TGTGCCAGCAGCACTCCGGTGGGCGTTTACAATGAGCAGTTCTTC CASSTPVGVYNEQFF
TRBJ2-1 TRBV7-9 16 TRBD2 few TGTGCCAGCAGCTTAGGGACTAGCGGGAGAAGGAATGAGCAGTTCTTC CASSLGTSGRRNEQFF
TRBJ2-1 TRBV28 14 NA many TGTGCCAGCAGCTTAGGGCCACTCTACAATGAGCAGTTCTTC CASSLGPLYNEQFF
TRBJ2-1 TRBV7-9 16 NA few TGTGCCAGCAGCTTAAAAGCTGGTACCTCCTACAATGAGCAGTTCTTC CASSLKAGTSYNEQFF
TRBJ2-7 TRBV19 14 TRBD1 NA TGTGCCAGTAGTATGCCGGGACAGGACTACGAGCAGTACTTC CASSMPGQDYEQYF
TRBJ1-1 TRBV4-2 15 TRBD1 NA TGTGCCAGCAGCCTTACACAGGGGGCTAACACTGAAGCTTTCTTT CASSLTQGANTEAFF
TRBJ2-1 TRBV5-1 15 TRBD2 NA TGCGCCAGCAGCGGGGCTAGCGGGACTTTGAATGAGCAGTTCTTC CASSGASGTLNEQFF
TRBJ2-3 TRBV28 18 TRBD1 NA TGTGCCAGCAGTCAAAACAGGGGCTTTCCTCTCCCCACAGATACGCAGTATTTT CASSQNRGFPLPTDTQYF
TRBJ2-7 TRBV20-1 13 TRBD1 NA TGCAGTGCTACAACAGGGGTCAACTACGAGCAGTACTTC CSATTGVNYEQYF
TRBJ2-1 TRBV20-1 16 TRBD2 NA TGCAGTGCTGGTAAGACTAGCGGGAGAGTCTACAATGAGCAGTTCTTC CSAGKTSGRVYNEQFF
TRBJ2-3 TRBV2 16 TRBD2 few TGTGCCAGCAGGCCACCTAGCGGCCCTGTCACAGATACGCAGTATTTT CASRPPSGPVTDTQYF
TRBJ2-7 TRBV28 17 NA NA TGTGCCAGCAGCGGGTTAGCCTTGACAGCCCACTCCTACGAGCAGTACTTC CASSGLALTAHSYEQYF
TRBJ1-2 TRBV29-1 13 NA few TGCAGCGTTGAGGACGAGCCCCTCTATGGCTACACCTTC CSVEDEPLYGYTF
TRBJ2-7 TRBV25-1 16 TRBD2 NA TGTGCCAGCAGTTACCCCGGGACTAGCTTGTACAATGAGCAGTACTTC CASSYPGTSLYNEQYF
TRBJ2-5 TRBV20-1 16 TRBD2 few TGCAGTGCTAGAGCGATGGAGGGAGGGTACCAAGAGACCCAGTACTTC CSARAMEGGYQETQYF
TRBJ1-4 TRBV29-1 13 NA few TGCAGCACCTCCCGGAGGCGAGGGGAAAAACTGTTTTTT CSTSRRRGEKLFF
TRBJ1-5 TRBV20-1 15 NA few TGCAGTGCTAGAGTCTCAAGGCAGGGCAATCAGCCCCAGCATTTT CSARVSRQGNQPQHF
TRBJ1-5 TRBV6-6 15 NA NA TGTGCCAGCAGTTACGGAGACAATATAGGGCAGCCCCGGCATTTT CASSYGDNIGQPRHF
TRBJ2-3 TRBV7-2 16 NA few TGTGCCAGCAGCTCGCAGGGGCCTACTAGCACAGATACGCAGTATTTT CASSSQGPTSTDTQYF
TRBJ2-7 TRBV20-1 15 NA NA TGCAGTGCTAGAGTGGGGCGGTTGCCCCTCGACGAGCAGTACTTC CSARVGRLPLDEQYF
TRBJ2-3 TRBV25-1 15 TRBD1 few TGTGCCAGCAGTGAATACGGACAGGGAGCAGATACGCAGTATTTT CASSEYGQGADTQYF
TRBJ2-7 TRBV12-3/TRBV12-4 17 NA NA TGTGCCAGCAGTTTACTAGAGAGGGAGGGGACAAACTACGAGCAGTACTTC CASSLLEREGTNYEQYF
TRBJ1-5 TRBV6-1 13 NA many TGTGCCAGCAGCCAACAGGGTGGTCAGCCCCAGCATTTT CASSQQGGQPQHF
TRBJ1-2 TRBV3-1 15 NA many TGTGCCAGCAGCCCGACCAACAGGGCTAACTATGGCTACACCTTC CASSPTNRANYGYTF
TRBJ2-7 TRBV16 12 NA once TGTGCCAGCAGCCAATCGGACGGCGAGCAGTACTTC CASSQSDGEQYF
TRBJ1-1 TRBV25-1 16 NA NA TGTGCCAGCAGTGTCCCGGGACGGCTAACGGGGACTGAAGCTTTCTTT CASSVPGRLTGTEAFF
TRBJ2-7 TRBV2 12 TRBD1 many TGTGCCAGCAACAGGGGCGAGTACGAGCAGTACTTC CASNRGEYEQYF
TRBJ2-1 TRBV4-1 16 TRBD2 once TGCGCCAGCAGCCAAGAGACTAGCGGGGATTACAATGAGCAGTTCTTC CASSQETSGDYNEQFF
TRBJ2-5 TRBV13 13 TRBD1 NA TGTGCCAGCAGCTTTGACAGGGAAGAGACCCGGTACTTC CASSFDREETRYF
TRBJ2-1 TRBV28 16 NA few TGTGCCAGCAGTCCCATCGACAGGACCCCCTACAATGAGCAGTTCTTC CASSPIDRTPYNEQFF
TRBJ2-5 TRBV27 15 TRBD1 few TGTGCCAGCAGTTTATACAGGGGGCGAGGGGAGACCCAGTACTTC CASSLYRGRGETQYF
TRBJ1-2 TRBV9 16 NA few TGTGCCAGCAGCGCTGAGGACAGAACCGCTAACTATGGCTACACCTTC CASSAEDRTANYGYTF
TRBJ1-4 TRBV3-1 16 NA NA TGTGCCAGCAGCCAAGTAATGGGAGTGGGTGACGAAAAACTGTTTTTT CASSQVMGVGDEKLFF
TRBJ1-6 TRBV30 15 NA NA TGTGCCTGGAAGGGCGGGGTATCCTATAATTCACCCCTCCACTTT CAWKGGVSYNSPLHF
TRBJ2-7 TRBV19 14 TRBD1 few TGTGCCAGTAGTGCCGGGACAGACCCCTACGAGCAGTACTTC CASSAGTDPYEQYF
TRBJ2-2 TRBV7-2 14 NA few TGTGCCAGCAGCTTATCAGGGGTATCCGGGGAGCTGTTTTTT CASSLSGVSGELFF
TRBJ1-2 TRBV29-1 15 NA many TGCAGCGTTGAAGAGGGATTGACAGGAAACTATGGCTACACCTTC CSVEEGLTGNYGYTF
TRBJ2-7 TRBV6-6 15 NA NA TGTGCCAGCAGTTACTCGAGGAGCAGCTCCTACGAGCAGTACTTC CASSYSRSSSYEQYF
TRBJ2-7 TRBV12-3/TRBV12-4 12 NA NA TGTGCCAGCAGTTTGGACAACAATGAGCAGTACTTC CASSLDNNEQYF
TRBJ1-1 TRBV5-4 14 NA NA TGTGCCAGCAACCGGGACACCAAGGACACTGAAGCTTTCTTT CASNRDTKDTEAFF
TRBJ1-5 TRBV7-2 12 NA NA TGTGCCAGCAGCTTAGGCACAGGGCCACAGCATTTT CASSLGTGPQHF
TRBJ2-7 TRBV6-2/TRBV6-3 15 TRBD1 many TGTGCCAGCAGTTACGGGACAGGGGGGATCTACGAGCAGTACTTC CASSYGTGGIYEQYF
TRBJ1-1 TRBV5-1 13 TRBD1 few TGCGCCAGCAGCTTAACAGGGGTTCCTGAAGCTTTCTTT CASSLTGVPEAFF
TRBJ1-6 TRBV12-3/TRBV12-4 17 NA NA TGTGCCAGCAGAGACGGACAGCTTAGCTCCTATAATTCACCCCTCCACTTT CASRDGQLSSYNSPLHF
TRBJ2-7 TRBV29-1 12 NA NA TGCAGCGTTGTATCGGACTTGGGCGAGCAGTACTTC CSVVSDLGEQYF
TRBJ2-7 TRBV12-3/TRBV12-4 17 TRBD2 few TGTGCCAGCAGTTCTGGACTAGCGGGGGCCCTCTCCTACGAGCAGTACTTC CASSSGLAGALSYEQYF
TRBJ2-1 TRBV5-1 14 TRBD1 NA TGCGCCAGCAGGTCGACAGGGGTGAGCAATGAGCAGTTCTTC CASRSTGVSNEQFF